The entry below describes one T cell receptor beta chain. Trimming shortened V by 5 bases and J by 6 bases, and 5 bases separated the two germline ends. The CDR3 has 11 residues. The record originates from a study of blood T cell repertoires in COVID-19. Study-wide background: T cells, B-cell-depleted T cells, or PBMCs supplied cDNA or gDNA.

Grouping used clinical history reported by participants in a survey and questionnaire. Study processing details: Nucleated cell number was recorded as an estimate derived from reference gene primer amplification. Generated by immunoSEQ multiplex PCR, the TCRdb table keeps only in-frame clones and is missing some. V, J and clone size derive from that table, while D and trimming were established from the DNA sequence. The table includes approximately 250,000 clones, approximately 90% detected once. The TCR was taken from a man between 40 and 49 years old who had been exposed to COVID-19. The sample comprised PBMCs or T cells enriched from blood (not recorded which). The V call is TRBV12-3 or TRBV12-4, the J call TRBJ2-1; D is uncertain. This CDR3 is CASSHSNEQFF. Written as DNA, the CDR3 is TGTGCCAGCAGTCACAGCAATGAGCAGTTCTTC.